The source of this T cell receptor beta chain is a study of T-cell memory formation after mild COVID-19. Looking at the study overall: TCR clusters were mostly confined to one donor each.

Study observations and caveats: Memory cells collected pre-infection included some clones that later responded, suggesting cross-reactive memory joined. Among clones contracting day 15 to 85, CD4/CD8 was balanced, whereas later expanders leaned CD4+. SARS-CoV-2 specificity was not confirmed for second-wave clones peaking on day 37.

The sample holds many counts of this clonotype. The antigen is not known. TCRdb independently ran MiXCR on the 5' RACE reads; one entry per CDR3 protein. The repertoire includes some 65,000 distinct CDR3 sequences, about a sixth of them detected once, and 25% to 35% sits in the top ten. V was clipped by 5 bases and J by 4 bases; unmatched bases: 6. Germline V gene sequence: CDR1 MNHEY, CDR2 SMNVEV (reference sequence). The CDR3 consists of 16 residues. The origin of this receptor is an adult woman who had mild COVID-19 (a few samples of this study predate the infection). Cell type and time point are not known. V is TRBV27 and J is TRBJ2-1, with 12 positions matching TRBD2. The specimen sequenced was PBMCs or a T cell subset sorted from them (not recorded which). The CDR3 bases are TGTGCCAGCAGTCCCGGGACTAGCGGGTTTTACAATGAGCAGTTCTTC. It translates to CASSPGTSGFYNEQFF.